This entry describes one T cell receptor (beta chain). Its antigen is unknown. The data originate from a study of cytomegalovirus exposure and HLA in healthy donors. Looking at the study overall: In an earlier analysis, around 100 million unique TCR beta sequences were found from 200 million or so T cells. Findings and limits, study-wide: There were several of the most significant clusters that appeared linked to common viral pathogens in a later analysis.

Primers included in the PCR were 60 Vbeta and 13 Jbeta primers. Using immunoSEQ multiplex PCR, the repertoire was profiled, and TCRdb retains in-frame clones only, with some absent. Of about 170,000 clones listed, approximately 59% are singletons. Germline loops: CDR1 SGHDN, CDR2 FVKESK. With 3 bases removed from V and 3 bases from J, the gap between germline ends came to 21 bases. The CDR3 contains 17 residues. The receptor was isolated from a middle-aged man in good health and CMV-seronegative. This chain joins TRBV14 and TRBJ2-7; no clear D. Sequencing was performed on PBMCs. CDR3 nucleotide sequence: TGTGCCAGCAGCCACAGTTTCAGGCTTTTAGGTGACTACGAGCAGTACTTC. It translates to CASSHSFRLLGDYEQYF.